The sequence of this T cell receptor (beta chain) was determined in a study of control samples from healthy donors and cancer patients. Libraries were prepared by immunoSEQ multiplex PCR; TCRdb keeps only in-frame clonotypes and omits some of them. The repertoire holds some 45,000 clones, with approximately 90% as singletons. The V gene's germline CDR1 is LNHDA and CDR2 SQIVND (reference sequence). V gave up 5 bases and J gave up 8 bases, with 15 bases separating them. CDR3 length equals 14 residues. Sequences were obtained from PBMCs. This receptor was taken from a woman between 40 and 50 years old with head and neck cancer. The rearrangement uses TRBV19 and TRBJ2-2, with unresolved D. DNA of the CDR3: TGTGCCAGTAGTCCAACGACGGCCCCGGGGGAGCTGTTTTTT. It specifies CASSPTTAPGELFF.